These 12 T cell receptor beta chains originate from one sample sequenced in a study of T-cell reconstitution after alpha-beta-depleted transplantation in children (dated by TCRdb to the mid-2010s). Library generation was performed with PCR. For sequencing, an Illumina HiSeq 2500 was employed. Molecular barcoding was employed in the preparation of TCR libraries, with unique molecular identifiers being used to normalize TCRbeta repertoire quantification. The public reads were quality trimmed at Q25 with fastp and then assembled into clones with MiXCR by TCRdb, keeping productive beta chains. Each CDR3 protein gets just one entry, which takes the most common genes and DNA from the rows behind it. This sample gives around 380,000 distinct CDR3 sequences in total; approximately 10% of them show up just once. The ten top clones hold over 4.5% of the sample. Sequences were derived from PBMCs from the stem cell graft donor, sampled from the stem cell graft. All receptors come from a human donor who donated a stem cell graft to a child with acute myeloid leukemia.

This clonotype was seen many times. CDR3 region: CASIPGQGARHEQYF. CDR3 coding DNA: TGTGCCAGCATCCCAGGACAGGGGGCGAGACACGAGCAGTACTTC. The genes are TRBV12-3 or TRBV12-4 and TRBJ2-7; TRBD1 matches at 11 bases. CDR3 size: 15 residues. V lost 7 bases, J lost 5 bases, and 10 bases stayed unmatched.

This clonotype was seen a handful of times. The V gene is TRBV7-2, the J gene TRBJ2-1, with 10 bases matching TRBD2. This CDR3 contains 17 residues. Per the germline V gene, CDR1 is SGHTA and CDR2 is FQGNSA. V was clipped by 5 bases and J by 2 bases; unmatched bases: 9. In nucleotides, the CDR3 is TGTGCCAGCAGCCTCCGGACTAGCGGAATTCCCTACAATGAGCAGTTCTTC. This gives the protein CASSLRTSGIPYNEQFF.

This chain joins TRBV14 and TRBJ2-2; 7 bases align to TRBD1. J was trimmed by 0 bases and V by 5 bases; bases with no gene match: 3. From germline, CDR1 is SGHDN and CDR2 FVKESK. The CDR3 runs to 15 residues. The CDR3 here is CASSYRGPNTGELFF. The CDR3 region has the DNA TGTGCCAGCAGCTACAGGGGACCGAACACCGGGGAGCTGTTTTTT.

The chain carries TRBV15 and TRBJ2-7, with a weak D call TRBD2 (6 bases). Per the germline V gene, CDR1 is LNHNV and CDR2 is YYDKDF (reference sequence). The CDR3 is 14 residues long. V shed 4 bases and J shed 3 bases, with 13 bases lying between them. CDR3 protein: CATSTRENDYEQYF. In DNA form, the CDR3 reads TGTGCCACCAGCACCCGGGAGAACGACTACGAGCAGTACTTC.

The chain is built from TRBV5-6 and TRBJ2-5; the D gene is possibly TRBD2 (7 bases). Trimming took 2 bases from V and 5 from J, leaving 19 bases between them. CDR3 length: 16 amino acids. Germline V gene sequence: CDR1 SGHDT, CDR2 YYEEEE. CDR3 region: CASSLSREGVGETQYF. For the CDR3, the DNA is TGTGCCAGCAGCTTATCCAGGGAGGGGGTAGGTGAGACCCAGTACTTC.

This clonotype has a handful of counts. The chain recombines TRBV10-3 with TRBJ2-7; D is uncertain. The V end lost 11 bases, the J end lost 6 bases, and 23 bases lay between the germline ends. The CDR3 is 14 residues long. Germline-derived CDR1 and CDR2 are ENHRY and SYGVKD. The CDR3 coding sequence is TGTGCCTCCACTCCCGGGCCGATATCGGCCGAGCAGTACTTC. It codes for CASTPGPISAEQYF.

This clonotype has ten or more counts. The rearrangement links TRBV4-3 to TRBJ1-1, with D uncertain. V was cut by 4 bases and J by 6 bases, with 15 bases left in between. Germline CDR1 and CDR2: LGHNA and YSLEER. The CDR3 totals 14 residues. CDR3: CASSPGLGYAEAFF. CDR3 in DNA: TGCGCCAGCAGCCCAGGCTTGGGGTACGCTGAAGCTTTCTTT.

This sequence joins TRBV20-1 and TRBJ2-1, with D possibly being TRBD1 (5 bases). The ends were cut back, 3 bases at V and 6 bases at J, with 18 bases in the middle. CDR3 length: 15 amino acids. Germline CDR1 reads DFQATT; CDR2 reads SNEGSKA (reference sequence). CDR3 nucleotides: TGCAGTGCTAGTGATACTCGGTCAGGGTCCAATGAGCAGTTCTTC. Translating gives CSASDTRSGSNEQFF.

This clonotype was observed a handful of times. The V gene is TRBV5-1, the J gene TRBJ1-2; D is ambiguous. The CDR3 loop spans 15 amino acids. CDR1 is SGHRS, CDR2 YFSETQ, per germline. Trimming removed 4 bases from V and 10 bases from J, with 23 bases in between. The CDR3 coding sequence is TGCGCCAGCAGCCCAAAAGGACCGGCCGATTCATACTACACCTTC. It is translated as CASSPKGPADSYYTF.

The V call is TRBV6-2 or TRBV6-3, the J call TRBJ2-1; D is perhaps TRBD2 (5 bases). The CDR3 is 11 amino acids. The germline V gene encodes CDR1 MNHEY and CDR2 SVGEGT. V was pared by 8 bases and J by 7 bases, with 9 bases between. CDR3 DNA: TGTGCCAGCGGACTTATAAATGAGCAGTTCTTC. This translates into CASGLINEQFF.

J is TRBJ1-1 and V is TRBV5-5; no clear D gene. The CDR3 sequence is 17 residues long. Germline V gene sequence: CDR1 SGHKS, CDR2 YYEKEE (reference sequence). Trimming cost V 5 bases and J 3 bases, with 23 bases left between them. This CDR3 is CASRSLLWYVTDTEAFF. CDR3 nucleotides: TGTGCCAGCAGGAGCTTGCTGTGGTATGTAACGGACACTGAAGCTTTCTTT.

The rearrangement joins TRBV7-9 to TRBJ1-1, with D unclear. Trimming left V 6 bases short and J 5 bases short, with 13 bases between. In germline, CDR1 is SEHNR, CDR2 FQNEAQ (reference sequence). The CDR3 runs to 13 residues. In nucleotides, the CDR3 is TGTGCCAGCAGATTAAATGGGGAGACTGAAGCTTTCTTT. This translates into CASRLNGETEAFF.